A single T cell receptor beta chain is shown here with its context. The data stem from a study of blood T cell repertoires in COVID-19. Study at large: Researchers got acute and convalescent COVID-19 samples from the United States, Italy and Spain. T cells, B-cell-depleted T cells, or PBMCs supplied cDNA or gDNA.

V lost 5 bases, J lost 2 bases, and 9 bases stayed unmatched. Germline lookup yields CDR1 SEHNR and CDR2 FQNEAQ (reference sequence). The CDR3 sequence is 16 residues long. Source study methods: Researchers report that nucleated cell counts were estimated from reference gene primer amplification. The protocol was immunoSEQ multiplex PCR, while the TCRdb copy is restricted to in-frame clones and leaves out a portion. That table supplies the V and J calls and clone size; D and trimming were determined from the DNA. This repertoire shows tens of thousands of clones, roughly 90% found once; its top ten account for 3%.

The TCR comes from a woman in her forties or fifties with active or convalescent COVID-19. Sequencing input: peripheral blood. V usage is TRBV7-9 and J usage is TRBJ1-5; 7 positions agree with TRBD1. The CDR3 loop is CASSRNTGAGNQPQHF. As DNA, the CDR3 is TGTGCCAGCAGCCGAAATACAGGGGCCGGCAATCAGCCCCAGCATTTT.